These 5 T cell receptor beta chains were all obtained from the same sample, sequenced in a study of early T cells in non-severe SARS-CoV-2 infection. TCRdb re-analysed the 5' RACE reads in MiXCR, keeping a single row per CDR3 protein. Of tens of thousands of distinct CDR3 sequences in the sample, 10% to 15% were seen once. Sequencing was carried out using whole blood. Receptor source: an adult who was a healthcare worker with PCR-confirmed SARS-CoV-2 infection or an uninfected control (not recorded which).

This clonotype has ten or more counts. This chain links TRBV7-9 with TRBJ2-5; D is perhaps TRBD1 (6 bases). Germline V gives CDR1 SEHNR, CDR2 FQNEAQ (reference sequence). V shed 0 bases and J shed 4 bases, with 12 bases lying between them. The CDR3 totals 15 residues. The CDR3 sequence is CASSLAIGQRETQYF. CDR3 DNA: TGTGCCAGCAGCTTAGCGATCGGACAGCGAGAGACCCAGTACTTC.

In this sample, this clonotype turned up many times. This chain uses TRBV5-1 with TRBJ1-3; 9 bases agree with TRBD1. Germline V gene sequence: CDR1 SGHRS, CDR2 YFSETQ. This CDR3 has 19 residues. The V and J ends lost 0 bases and 2 bases, in that order; junction bases with no gene match: 12. The CDR3 DNA reads as TGCGCCAGCAGCTTGGCACCGGGACAGGGAGCCGGAGCTGGAAACACCATATATTTT. This codes for CASSLAPGQGAGAGNTIYF.

A word on this clonotype: One base away lies a much larger clone, so this may be a sequencing read error. The chain combines TRBV14 with TRBJ2-3; D might be TRBD1 (6 bases). The V gene's germline CDR1 is SGHDN and CDR2 FVKESK. The CDR3 sequence is 17 residues long. V dropped 2 bases and J dropped 3 bases, with 18 bases sitting between them. CDR3 in DNA: TGTGCCAGCAGCCAATATGTCACAGGGAGAGGAACAGATACGCAGTATTTT. Translating it yields CASSQYVTGRGTDTQYF. The whole variable domain, filled in from reference TRBV14 and TRBJ2-3, reads EAGVTQFPSHSVIEKGQTVTLRCDPISGHDNLYWYRRVMGKEIKFLLHFVKESKQDESGMPNNRFLAERTGGTYSTLKVQPAELEDSGVYFCASSQYVTGRGTDTQYFGPGTRLTVL.

This clonotype was recorded at least ten times. V is TRBV6-6 and J is TRBJ1-6; a weak D match, TRBD1 (6 bases). CDR1 MNHNY and CDR2 SVGAGI come from the germline V gene (reference sequence). Trimming pared 2 bases from V and 7 bases from J, leaving 18 bases between. This CDR3 has 17 amino acids. The CDR3 loop reads CASSYRPGEQVNSPLHF. The CDR3 DNA reads TGTGCCAGCAGTTACCGACCAGGGGAGCAGGTCAATTCACCCCTCCACTTT.

This clonotype has a count of ten or more. The rearrangement uses TRBV2 and TRBJ1-2; D is perhaps TRBD1 (6 bases). CDR3 length: 14 amino acids. With 6 bases removed from V and 5 bases from J, the gap between germline ends came to 16 bases. Germline V CDR1 and CDR2: SNHLY, FYNNEI. The CDR3 here is CASRPGQHIYGYTF. The CDR3 DNA sequence: TGTGCCAGCAGACCCGGACAGCATATTTATGGCTACACCTTC.